These 8 T cell receptor beta chains originate from one sample sequenced in a study of shared clonotypes between healthy human individuals. This table comes from immunoSEQ multiplex PCR, and its TCRdb copy is limited to in-frame clones, with some not included. The sample lists nearly 600,000 clones, 95% to 96% occurring once. Only CD45RO-negative cells positively selected for CCR7 counted as naive CD8 cells, so terminally differentiated effector memory CD45RA+ cells were excluded. Sequencing was done on a sample of naive CD8+ T cells sorted from blood. Every receptor here comes from a woman in her twenties or thirties in good health.

The CDR3 protein is CASSQGLSYYEQYF. In DNA form, the CDR3 reads TGCGCCAGCAGCCAAGGCTTGTCGTACTACGAGCAGTACTTC. The genes are TRBV4-1 and TRBJ2-7; D unclear. The CDR3 runs 14 residues. The V and J ends lost 1 base and 3 bases respectively, with 10 bases between them. Germline V CDR1 and CDR2: MGHRA, YSYEKL.

The chain has TRBV7-9 and TRBJ1-2, with D possibly matching TRBD1 (5 bases). Trimming shortened V by 5 bases and J by 8 bases, and 18 bases separated the two germline ends. The CDR3 runs to 14 residues. CDR1 is SEHNR, CDR2 FQNEAQ, per germline (reference sequence). CDR3 amino acids: CASSAGTKDSGYTF. The CDR3 DNA sequence: TGTGCCAGCAGCGCAGGGACGAAGGATAGCGGCTACACCTTC.

The gene calls are TRBV11-2 and TRBJ2-7; TRBD2 might be the D (6 bases). This CDR3 has 13 residues. V was cut by 5 bases and J by 6 bases, with 14 bases left in between. The germline CDR1 and CDR2 sequences are SGHAT and FQNNGV. The CDR3 here is CASSPPGRTEQYF. In DNA form, the CDR3 reads TGTGCCAGCAGCCCCCCGGGGAGGACCGAGCAGTACTTC.

The chain links TRBV11-2 to TRBJ2-3, with 7 bases identical to TRBD2. Germline trimming cut 5 bases from V and 6 bases from J; bases unmatched to any gene: 11. CDR1 is SGHAT, CDR2 FQNNGV, per germline. The CDR3 spans 15 residues. The CDR3 loop is CASSQTGRAGDTQYF. The DNA for the CDR3 is TGTGCCAGCAGCCAGACTGGGAGGGCCGGGGATACGCAGTATTTT.

With respect to this clone: Distinct nucleotide sequences in the sample also encode this CDR3. V usage is TRBV7-9 and J usage is TRBJ1-5; 8 bases line up with TRBD1. V shed 5 bases and J 4 bases; nucleotides not matched to a gene: 4. This CDR3 is 14 amino acids long. CDR1 is SEHNR and CDR2 is FQNEAQ in the germline V gene (reference sequence). The CDR3 reads CASSTGQGNQPQHF. CDR3 sequence (DNA): TGTGCCAGCAGCACCGGACAGGGTAATCAGCCCCAGCATTTT.

The CDR3 is CASSWVEYEQYF. As DNA, the CDR3 is TGTGCCAGCAGCTGGGTAGAATACGAGCAGTACTTC. The chain recombines TRBV7-9 with TRBJ2-7, with D uncertain. Looked up from germline, CDR1 is SEHNR and CDR2 is FQNEAQ (reference sequence). V dropped 4 bases and J dropped 4 bases, with 8 bases sitting between them. CDR3 length: 12 residues.

This sequence joins TRBV28 and TRBJ1-3; possibly TRBD1 for D (6 bases). V lost 1 base, J lost 0 bases, and 10 bases lay in between. Per the germline V gene, CDR1 is MDHEN and CDR2 is SYDVKM. The CDR3 extends over 16 amino acids. The CDR3 DNA sequence: TGTGCCAGCAGTTTATCTCAGGGGTTCTCTGGAAACACCATATATTTT. This encodes CASSLSQGFSGNTIYF.

V gene TRBV28 combines with J gene TRBJ2-5, with D uncertain. The better agreement between TRBJ2-7 and the DNA end casts doubt on the J call. There are 12 residues in the CDR3. CDR1 is MDHEN and CDR2 is SYDVKM in the germline V gene. The CDR3 region has the DNA TGTGCCAGCAGTTGGGGTTACTACGAGCAGTACTTC. Protein: CASSWGYYEQYF.